This record looks at one T cell receptor (beta chain) sequence and its context. Its antigen is not known. This entry comes from a study of monozygotic twins with inflammatory bowel disease. Findings and limits, study-wide: No discrimination was achieved between different T cell subtypes.

The authors made each sample's cDNA in eight separate reactions. Molecular identifiers with 6-nucleotide sample barcodes were added during cDNA synthesis via template switching. The study subjected TCRalpha and TCRbeta cDNA to two nested PCRs of 16 and 9 cycles. TCRdb processed the 5' RACE reads again and assigns one entry to each CDR3 protein, with no DNA. The sample has approximately 200,000 distinct CDR3 sequences, and its top ten clones hold around 1.5%. This CDR3 spans 15 amino acids. CDR1 and CDR2 from the germline V gene are LGHNA and YNFKEQ. The material sequenced was blood. The V gene is TRBV4-2, the J gene TRBJ2-5. The clonotype was recovered from a human donor with ulcerative colitis or Crohn's disease, or a healthy co-twin of an affected twin (not recorded which). The CDR3 sequence is CASSQDPAVQETQYF.